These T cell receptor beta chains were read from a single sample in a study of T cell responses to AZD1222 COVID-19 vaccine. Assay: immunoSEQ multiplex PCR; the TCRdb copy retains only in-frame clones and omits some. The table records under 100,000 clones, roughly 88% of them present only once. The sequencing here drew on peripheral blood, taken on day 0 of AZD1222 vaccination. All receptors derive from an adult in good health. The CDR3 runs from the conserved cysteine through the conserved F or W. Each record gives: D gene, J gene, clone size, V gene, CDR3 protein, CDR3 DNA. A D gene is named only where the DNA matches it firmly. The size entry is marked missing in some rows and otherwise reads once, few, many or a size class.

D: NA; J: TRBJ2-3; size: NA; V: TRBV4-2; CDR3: CASSQEGSGSPDTQYF; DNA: TGTGCCAGCAGCCAAGAGGGTAGTGGGTCCCCAGATACGCAGTATTTT
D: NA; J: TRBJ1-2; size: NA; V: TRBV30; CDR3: CAWSHRGYYGYTF; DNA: TGTGCCTGGAGTCATAGGGGGTACTATGGCTACACCTTC
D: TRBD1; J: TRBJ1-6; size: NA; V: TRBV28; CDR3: CASSLPHFYGGQGVSPLHF; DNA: TGTGCCAGCAGTTTACCCCACTTCTATGGGGGACAGGGGGTTTCACCCCTCCACTTT
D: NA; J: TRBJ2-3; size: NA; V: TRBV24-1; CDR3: CATSDTEWCSSDTDTQYF; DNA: TGTGCCACCAGTGATACCGAGTGGTGTAGCTCCGACACAGATACGCAGTATTTT
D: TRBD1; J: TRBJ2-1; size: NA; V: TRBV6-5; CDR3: CASSSGQGPTNEQFF; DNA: TGTGCCAGCAGTTCCGGACAGGGGCCCACCAATGAGCAGTTCTTC
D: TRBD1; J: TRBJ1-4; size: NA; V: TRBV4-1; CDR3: CASSQEVTGTNEKLFF; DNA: TGCGCCAGCAGCCAAGAGGTGACAGGGACTAATGAAAAACTGTTTTTT
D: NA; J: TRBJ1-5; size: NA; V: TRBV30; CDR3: CAWSSIGRLGQPQHF; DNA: TGTGCCTGGTCCTCAATTGGGAGATTAGGACAGCCCCAGCATTTT
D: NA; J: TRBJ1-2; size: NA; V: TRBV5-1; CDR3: CASRTGRTNIYGYTF; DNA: TGCGCCAGCAGAACGGGGAGGACGAACATCTATGGCTACACCTTC
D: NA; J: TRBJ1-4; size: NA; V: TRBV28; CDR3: CASSQPYPMARDEKLFF; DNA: TGTGCCAGCAGTCAGCCATACCCAATGGCGAGAGATGAAAAACTGTTTTTT
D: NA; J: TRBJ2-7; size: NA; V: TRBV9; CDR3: CASSVDRFTYEQYF; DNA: TGTGCCAGCAGCGTAGACAGGTTCACCTACGAGCAGTACTTC
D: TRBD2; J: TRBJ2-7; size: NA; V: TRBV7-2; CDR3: CASSQTSGSPSYEQYF; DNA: TGTGCCAGCAGCCAGACTAGCGGGAGTCCCTCCTACGAGCAGTACTTC
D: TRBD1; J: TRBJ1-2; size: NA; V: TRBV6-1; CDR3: CASSASGTGGARGYTF; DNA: TGTGCCAGCAGTGCCTCCGGGACAGGGGGCGCGAGGGGCTACACCTTC
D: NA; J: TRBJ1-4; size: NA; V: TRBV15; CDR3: CATSMGASEKLFF; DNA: TGTGCCACCAGCATGGGGGCAAGTGAAAAACTGTTTTTT
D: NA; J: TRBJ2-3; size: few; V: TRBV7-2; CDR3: CASSLRARSTDTQYF; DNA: TGTGCCAGCAGTCTCAGGGCCCGAAGCACAGATACGCAGTATTTT
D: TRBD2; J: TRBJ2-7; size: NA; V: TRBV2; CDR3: CASSEGSGRSYEQYF; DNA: TGTGCCAGCAGTGAAGGTAGCGGGAGATCCTACGAGCAGTACTTC
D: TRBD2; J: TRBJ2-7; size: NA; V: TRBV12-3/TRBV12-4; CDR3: CASGRDLYEQYF; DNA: TGTGCCAGCGGGAGGGATCTCTACGAGCAGTACTTC
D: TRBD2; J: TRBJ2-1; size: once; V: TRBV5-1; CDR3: CASSSTRSGLSYNEQFF; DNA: TGCGCCAGCAGCTCTACCAGATCGGGACTAAGTTACAATGAGCAGTTCTTC
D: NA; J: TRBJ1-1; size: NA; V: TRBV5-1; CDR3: CASSLVGGRTEAFF; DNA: TGCGCCAGCAGCTTGGTTGGGGGGCGGACTGAAGCTTTCTTT
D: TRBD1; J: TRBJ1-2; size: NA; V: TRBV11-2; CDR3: CASSLQLGQGSAGYTF; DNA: TGTGCCAGCAGCTTACAACTAGGACAGGGGAGCGCTGGCTACACCTTC
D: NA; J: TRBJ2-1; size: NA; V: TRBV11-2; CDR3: CASSLEPGSNEQFF; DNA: TGTGCCAGCAGCTTAGAGCCCGGGAGTAATGAGCAGTTCTTC
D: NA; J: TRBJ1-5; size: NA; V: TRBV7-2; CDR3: CASSLGVYSNQPQHF; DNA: TGTGCCAGCAGCTTAGGAGTATATAGCAATCAGCCCCAGCATTTT
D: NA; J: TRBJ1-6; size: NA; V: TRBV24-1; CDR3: CATSDYPRVRPHSPLHF; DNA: TGTGCCACCAGTGACTACCCCAGGGTCAGACCCCATTCACCCCTCCACTTT
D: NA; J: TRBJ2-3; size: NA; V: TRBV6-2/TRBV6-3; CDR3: CASSSGALHTDTQYF; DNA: TGTGCCAGCAGTTCAGGGGCACTACACACAGATACGCAGTATTTT
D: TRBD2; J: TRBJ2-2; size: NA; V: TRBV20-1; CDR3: CSASGGGRTGELFF; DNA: TGCAGTGCTAGTGGGGGAGGGAGAACCGGGGAGCTGTTTTTT
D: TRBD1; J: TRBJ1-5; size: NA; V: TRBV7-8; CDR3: CASSLDRMNQPQHF; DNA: TGTGCCAGCAGCCTGGACAGGATGAATCAGCCCCAGCATTTT
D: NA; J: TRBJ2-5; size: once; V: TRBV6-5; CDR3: CASSYSLKETQYF; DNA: TGTGCCAGCAGTTACTCGCTCAAAGAGACCCAGTACTTC
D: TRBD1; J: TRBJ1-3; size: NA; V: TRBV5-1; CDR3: CASSQWGDSGNTIYF; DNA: TGCGCCAGCAGCCAATGGGGGGACAGTGGAAACACCATATATTTT
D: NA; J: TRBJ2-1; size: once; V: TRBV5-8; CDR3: CASSFGQGYNEQFF; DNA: TGTGCCAGCAGCTTCGGGCAGGGTTACAATGAGCAGTTCTTC
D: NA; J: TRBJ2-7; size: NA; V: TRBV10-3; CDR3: CAISDGPSYEQYF; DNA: TGTGCCATCAGTGACGGGCCGTCCTACGAGCAGTACTTC
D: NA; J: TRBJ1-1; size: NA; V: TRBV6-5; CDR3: CASSATGLSEAFF; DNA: TGTGCCAGCAGCGCTACAGGGCTTTCTGAAGCTTTCTTT
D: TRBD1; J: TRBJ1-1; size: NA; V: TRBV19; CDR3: CASTPRPTGAGTEAFF; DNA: TGTGCCAGTACCCCCAGACCGACAGGGGCTGGAACTGAAGCTTTCTTT
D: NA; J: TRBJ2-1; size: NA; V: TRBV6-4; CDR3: CASSESRGAFDEQFF; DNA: TGTGCCAGCAGTGAATCTCGTGGTGCGTTCGATGAGCAGTTCTTC
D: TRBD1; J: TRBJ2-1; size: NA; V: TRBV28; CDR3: CASSSWDRGSNEQFF; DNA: TGTGCCAGCAGTTCTTGGGACAGGGGATCTAATGAGCAGTTCTTC
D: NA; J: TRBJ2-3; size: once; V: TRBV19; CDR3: CASSDYTATDTQYF; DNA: TGTGCCAGTAGTGACTACACCGCGACAGATACGCAGTATTTT
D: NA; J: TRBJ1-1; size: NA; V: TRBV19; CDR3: CASSPSGDTEAFF; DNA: TGTGCCAGTAGTCCATCAGGGGACACTGAAGCTTTCTTT
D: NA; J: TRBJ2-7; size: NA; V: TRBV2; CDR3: CATRGFSSYEQYF; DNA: TGTGCCACCCGGGGGTTCAGCTCCTACGAGCAGTACTTC
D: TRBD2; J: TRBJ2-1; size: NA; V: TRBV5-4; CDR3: CASSPTSGSNIYEQFF; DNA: TGTGCCAGCAGCCCGACTAGCGGGAGCAACATCTATGAGCAGTTCTTC
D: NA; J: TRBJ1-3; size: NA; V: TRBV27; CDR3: CASSPGTHGNTIYF; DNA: TGTGCCAGCAGTCCCGGGACCCATGGAAACACCATATATTTT
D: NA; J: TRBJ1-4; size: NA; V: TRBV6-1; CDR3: CASSEGRELNEKLFF; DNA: TGTGCCAGCAGTGAAGGCAGGGAGCTTAATGAAAAACTGTTTTTT
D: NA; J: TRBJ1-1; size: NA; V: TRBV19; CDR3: CATRIVGALSSEAFF; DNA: TGTGCCACCCGAATAGTGGGGGCGCTGAGCTCTGAAGCTTTCTTT
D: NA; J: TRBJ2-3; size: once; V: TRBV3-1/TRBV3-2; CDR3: CASSPTGLETDTQYF; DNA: TGTGCCAGCAGCCCCACAGGGCTGGAGACAGATACGCAGTATTTT
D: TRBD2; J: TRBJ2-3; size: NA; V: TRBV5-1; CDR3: CASSLGTSGTQTDTQYF; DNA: TGCGCCAGCAGCTTAGGGACTAGCGGGACCCAAACAGATACGCAGTATTTT
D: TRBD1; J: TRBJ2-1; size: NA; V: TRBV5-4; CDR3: CASSQQSGTGGYNEQFF; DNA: TGTGCCAGCAGCCAACAGTCCGGGACAGGGGGATACAATGAGCAGTTCTTC
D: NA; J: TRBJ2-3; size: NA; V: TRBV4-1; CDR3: CASSEPGTPHTDTQYF; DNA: TGCGCCAGCAGCGAACCCGGGACACCCCACACAGATACGCAGTATTTT
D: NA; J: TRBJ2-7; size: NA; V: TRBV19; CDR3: CASSSGPGPNYEQYF; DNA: TGTGCCAGTAGTAGCGGACCCGGACCGAACTACGAGCAGTACTTC
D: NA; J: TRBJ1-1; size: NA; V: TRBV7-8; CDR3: CASSRGPVNTEAFF; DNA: TGTGCCAGCAGCCGAGGCCCGGTGAACACTGAAGCTTTCTTT